These 32 T cell receptor beta chains were sequenced from one sample in a study of blood T cell repertoires in COVID-19. Sequencing was performed with immunoSEQ multiplex PCR; in TCRdb, only in-frame clones are kept and a portion is missing. The sample carries about 220,000 clones, around 80% recorded once. The sample comprised peripheral blood. Source of these receptors: a man in his fifties with active or convalescent COVID-19.

The CDR3 is CASSLRGPSSYEQYV. CDR3 DNA sequence: TGTGCCAGCAGCCTCAGGGGGCCCAGCTCCTACGAGCAGTACGTC. The genes are TRBV28 and TRBJ2-7; 8 bases fit TRBD1. Looked up from germline, CDR1 is MDHEN and CDR2 is SYDVKM. The length of the CDR3 is 15 residues. V lost 6 bases, J lost 0 bases, and 7 bases stayed unmatched.

The gene calls are TRBV4-2 and TRBJ2-3; no definite D call. The CDR3 is 15 amino acids. V was cut by 5 bases and J by 6 bases, with 18 bases left in between. From germline, CDR1 is LGHNA and CDR2 YNFKEQ. CDR3: CASSTRLTLEDTQYF. CDR3 coding DNA: TGTGCCAGCAGCACGCGACTCACGCTTGAGGATACGCAGTATTTT.

The chain carries TRBV9 and TRBJ1-2; TRBD1 agrees at 8 bases. This CDR3 region has 13 residues. The germline gives CDR1 SGDLS, CDR2 YYNGEE. Trimming removed 4 bases from V and 8 bases from J; junction bases left unmatched: 7. This CDR3 is CASSSGQGGGYTF. In nucleotides, the CDR3 is TGTGCCAGCAGCTCAGGACAGGGCGGGGGCTACACCTTC.

This chain connects TRBV19 to TRBJ1-2; D call uncertain. The germline V and J ends were trimmed by 4 bases and 2 bases, with 8 bases remaining between them. From germline, CDR1 is LNHDA and CDR2 SQIVND (reference sequence). The CDR3 is made up of 13 amino acids. CDR3 nucleotides: TGTGCCAGTAGTACACGACACAACTATGGCTACACCTTC. Its translation: CASSTRHNYGYTF.

The rearrangement joins TRBV2 to TRBJ2-7, with 13 nucleotides matching TRBD2. There are 16 residues in the CDR3. Looked up from germline, CDR1 is SNHLY and CDR2 is FYNNEI. J was trimmed by 1 base and V by 6 bases; bases with no gene match: 6. CDR3 nucleotide sequence: TGTGCCAGCAGGCCGGGACTAGCGGGGCTGTCCTACGAGCAGTACTTC. Its protein product is CASRPGLAGLSYEQYF.

This chain uses TRBV6-2 or TRBV6-3 with TRBJ2-7; TRBD2 aligns across 9 bases. Trimming took 0 bases from V and 4 from J; bases not matched to a gene: 7. The CDR3 covers 16 residues. CDR1 MNHEY and CDR2 SVGEGT come from the germline V gene. CDR3 amino acids: CASSYSAGTSMYEQYF. DNA for the CDR3: TGTGCCAGCAGTTACTCTGCAGGGACTAGCATGTACGAGCAGTACTTC.

This clone has only one observation. This chain links TRBV4-3 with TRBJ2-1; D is perhaps TRBD2 (6 bases). Germline loops: CDR1 LGHNA, CDR2 YSLEER. The V gene lost 0 bases and the J gene lost 10 bases, with 19 bases spanning the gap. The CDR3 spans 16 residues. CDR3 nucleotides: TGCGCCAGCAGCCAAGATGTAGGGGTACTGGAGGGGGAGCAGTTCTTC. It translates to CASSQDVGVLEGEQFF.

The chain couples TRBV9 to TRBJ2-2, with a weak D call TRBD1 (6 bases). Germline assignment: CDR1 SGDLS and CDR2 YYNGEE. V was trimmed by 3 bases and J by 2 bases, leaving 11 bases between them. This CDR3 spans 15 amino acids. CDR3 loop: CASSAGTPNTGELFF. The CDR3 nucleotides are TGTGCCAGCAGCGCTGGGACACCCAACACCGGGGAGCTGTTTTTT.

The V and J genes are TRBV3-1 (or the pseudogene TRBV3-2) and TRBJ1-1; tentatively, D is TRBD1 (6 bases). There are 14 residues in the CDR3. The V end was cut by 4 bases, the J end by 1 base, with 10 bases between. The germline CDR1 and CDR2 sequences are LGHDT and YNNKEL (reference sequence). CDR3 sequence reads: CASSRRQENTEAFF. The CDR3, as DNA: TGTGCCAGCAGCCGGAGACAGGAGAACACTGAAGCTTTCTTT.

This rearrangement joins TRBV6-2 or TRBV6-3 to TRBJ2-3, with a weak D call TRBD1 (6 bases). This CDR3 comprises 15 residues. Per the germline V gene, CDR1 is MNHEY and CDR2 is SVGEGT. V shed 2 bases and J shed 3 bases, with 12 bases lying between them. The CDR3 bases are TGTGCCAGCAGTTACGGGTGGACAGCTACAGATACGCAGTATTTT. Translation: CASSYGWTATDTQYF.

The genes are TRBV19 and TRBJ2-7, with 13 nucleotides matching TRBD2. The V gene end was trimmed by 7 bases and the J gene end by 3 bases; junction bases not matched to a gene: 9. Germline CDR1 reads LNHDA; CDR2 reads SQIVND (reference sequence). This CDR3 comprises 16 residues. CDR3 sequence (DNA): TGTGCCAGTACTAGGTCGTGGACTAGCGGGAGCTACGAGCAGTACTTC. Translation gives CASTRSWTSGSYEQYF.

The chain has TRBV30 and TRBJ1-3; TRBD1 is a possible D gene (5 bases). The germline V and J ends were trimmed by 0 bases and 10 bases, with 13 bases remaining between them. Germline CDR1 and CDR2: GTSNPN and SVGIG (reference sequence). This CDR3 region has 13 residues. CDR3: CAWSVLDSKTIYF. DNA of the CDR3: TGTGCCTGGAGTGTCCTTGACAGTAAGACCATATATTTT.

The chain uses TRBV6-5 and TRBJ2-2; a possible D gene is TRBD1 (6 bases). The CDR3 runs to 12 residues. The V end lost 8 bases, the J end lost 3 bases, and 7 bases lay between the germline ends. Germline CDR1 and CDR2: MNHEY and SVGAGI. The CDR3 bases are TGTGCCAGCGAGGGGGACACCGGGGAGCTGTTTTTT. Translating it yields CASEGDTGELFF.

This chain links TRBV20-1 with TRBJ2-1, with TRBD2 identical over 10 bases. The CDR3 is 14 amino acids. V dropped 3 bases and J dropped 8; count of bases not matched to a gene: 7. CDR1 and CDR2 (germline): DFQATT, SNEGSKA (reference sequence). The CDR3 loop reads CSASISGRNDEQFF. The CDR3 nucleotides read TGCAGTGCTAGTATTAGCGGGAGGAACGATGAGCAGTTCTTC.

The chain is built from TRBV4-1 and TRBJ1-4; D unclear. Looked up from germline, CDR1 is MGHRA and CDR2 is YSYEKL. The V end lost 2 bases, the J end lost 8 bases, and 18 bases lay between the germline ends. The CDR3 covers 16 residues. CDR3 residues: CASSQYPLSFEEKLFF. CDR3 bases: TGCGCCAGCAGCCAATACCCCCTGAGCTTTGAGGAAAAACTGTTTTTT.

The chain uses TRBV7-9 and TRBJ1-1, with TRBD1 identical over 12 bases. J was trimmed by 5 bases and V by 5 bases; bases with no gene match: 6. CDR1 and CDR2 from the germline V gene are SEHNR and FQNEAQ (reference sequence). The CDR3 covers 15 residues. CDR3 in amino acids: CASSRGGQGATEAFF. CDR3 in DNA: TGTGCCAGCAGCCGCGGGGGACAGGGGGCGACTGAAGCTTTCTTT.

The chain is built from TRBV15 and TRBJ2-7, with TRBD2 matching over 11 bases. This CDR3 has 14 amino acids. With 5 bases clipped from V and 0 bases from J, the junction kept 0 bases outside the gene matches. Germline-derived CDR1 and CDR2 are LNHNV and YYDKDF (reference sequence). As DNA, the CDR3 is TGTGCCACCAGCGGACTAGCGGGCTCCTACGAGCAGTACTTC. This gives the protein CATSGLAGSYEQYF.

The chain employs TRBV4-3 and TRBJ2-1; 10 nucleotides align to TRBD1. The germline V gene has CDR1 LGHNA and CDR2 YSLEER. V lost 3 bases and J lost 5; bases outside the gene matches: 7. The CDR3 covers 16 residues. CDR3 nucleotides: TGCGCCAGCAGCCATTCCGTCGGGACAGGGGACAATGAGCAGTTCTTC. It yields the protein CASSHSVGTGDNEQFF.

This clone was recorded a few times. The rearrangement uses TRBV6-5 and TRBJ2-7; a possible D gene is TRBD1 (5 bases). This CDR3 has 13 amino acids. The germline V and J ends were trimmed by 7 bases and 1 base, with 11 bases remaining between them. Germline CDR1 MNHEY, CDR2 SVGAGI. The CDR3 protein is CASTPTVSYEQYF. In DNA form, the CDR3 reads TGTGCCAGCACGCCGACAGTTTCCTACGAGCAGTACTTC.

The V call is TRBV28, the J call TRBJ1-3, with 8 positions matching TRBD1. Per germline, CDR1 MDHEN and CDR2 SYDVKM. With V trimmed by 6 bases and J by 2 bases, 21 bases remained unmatched. This CDR3 has 20 amino acids. As DNA, the CDR3 is TGTGCCAGCAGGACCTCAGGGGGCTGGAGGAAGGCCCTCCCTGGAAACACCATATATTTT. Protein sequence: CASRTSGGWRKALPGNTIYF. The full variable domain, completed using reference TRBV28 and TRBJ1-3, is DVKVTQSSRYLVKRTGEKVFLECVQDMDHENMFWYRQDPGLGLRLIYFSYDVKMKEKGDIPEGYSVSREKKERFSLILESASTNQTSMYLCASRTSGGWRKALPGNTIYFGEGSWLTVV.

The chain uses TRBV5-1 and TRBJ2-7; tentatively, D is TRBD2 (5 bases). Trimming removed 0 bases at V and 4 bases at J, with 17 bases between. Germline V CDR1 and CDR2: SGHRS, YFSETQ. The CDR3 runs 16 residues. The CDR3 protein is CASSLASGGSVYEQYF. CDR3 DNA sequence: TGCGCCAGCAGCTTGGCCAGCGGCGGCAGCGTTTACGAGCAGTACTTC.

The chain uses TRBV9 and TRBJ1-2; 8 bases map to TRBD1. This CDR3 region has 17 residues. Germline assignment: CDR1 SGDLS and CDR2 YYNGEE. The trim removed 0 bases at V and 0 bases at J, leaving 7 bases unmatched. CDR3 sequence: CASSVGWQGASNYGYTF. The CDR3 bases are TGTGCCAGCAGCGTAGGGTGGCAGGGGGCGTCTAACTATGGCTACACCTTC. The entire variable domain, with the rest obtained from reference TRBV9 and TRBJ1-2, is as follows: DSGVTQTPKHLITATGQRVTLRCSPRSGDLSVYWYQQSLDQGLQFLIQYYNGEERAKGNILERFSAQQFPDLHSELNLSSLELGDSALYFCASSVGWQGASNYGYTFGSGTRLTVV.

This sequence joins TRBV28 and TRBJ2-1, with D possibly TRBD2 on 7 matching bases. Germline assignment: CDR1 MDHEN and CDR2 SYDVKM. V was shortened by 5 bases and J by 8 bases, with 25 bases between the two germline ends. The CDR3 is 17 amino acids. CDR3 DNA: TGTGCCAGCAGTGCGGGGGAAGGGGGTTATCGGTTCGATGAGCAGTTCTTC. Its protein product is CASSAGEGGYRFDEQFF. The full variable domain, completed using reference TRBV28 and TRBJ2-1, is DVKVTQSSRYLVKRTGEKVFLECVQDMDHENMFWYRQDPGLGLRLIYFSYDVKMKEKGDIPEGYSVSREKKERFSLILESASTNQTSMYLCASSAGEGGYRFDEQFFGPGTRLTVL.

The J gene is TRBJ1-4, the V gene TRBV28, with 8 nucleotides matching TRBD1. The CDR3 loop spans 15 amino acids. Per the germline V gene, CDR1 is MDHEN and CDR2 is SYDVKM. With 7 bases clipped from V and 6 bases from J, the junction kept 10 bases outside the gene matches. The CDR3 spells CASKTAGQGYEKLFF. In nucleotides, the CDR3 is TGTGCCAGCAAAACCGCCGGACAGGGTTATGAAAAACTGTTTTTT.

The CDR3: CASSQGRQRDGNQPQHF. DNA for the CDR3: TGCGCCAGCAGTCAAGGCCGCCAGCGGGACGGCAATCAGCCCCAGCATTTT. This chain connects TRBV23-1 to TRBJ1-5, with D possibly being TRBD1 (5 bases). TRBV23-1 has ORF status, its function being uncertain. CDR3 length: 17 amino acids. Trimming cost V 2 bases and J 2 bases, with 16 bases left between them.

This clone was seen just once. The chain links TRBV29-1 to TRBJ2-3; 9 bases are shared with TRBD2. CDR1 SQVTM and CDR2 ANQGSEA come from the germline V gene. This CDR3 is 15 amino acids long. V dropped 7 bases and J dropped 1; count of bases not matched to a gene: 9. The CDR3 region has the DNA TGCAGCGCCCCTCGCGGGGGGGCGGGCACAGATACGCAGTATTTT. Translating gives CSAPRGGAGTDTQYF.

This sequence joins TRBV28 and TRBJ2-5; D might be TRBD1 (5 bases). Germline V lookup: CDR1 MDHEN, CDR2 SYDVKM. Between the trimmed V and J ends, which lost 6 bases and 2 bases, there was a span of 10 bases. The CDR3 spans 13 residues. Here the CDR3 reads CASRNRFQETQYF. The CDR3, as DNA: TGTGCCAGCAGAAACAGGTTTCAAGAGACCCAGTACTTC.

This chain joins TRBV5-1 and TRBJ1-1; a weak D match, TRBD1 (5 bases). The ends were cut back, 4 bases at V and 4 bases at J, with 20 bases in the middle. CDR1 and CDR2 from the germline V gene are SGHRS and YFSETQ. The CDR3 spans 16 residues. This chain's CDR3 is CASSPRGEGRSTEAFF. CDR3 in DNA: TGCGCCAGCAGCCCCCGGGGTGAGGGGAGGAGCACTGAAGCTTTCTTT.

The chain has TRBV12-5 and TRBJ1-2; 10 bases fit TRBD1. The CDR3 extends over 15 amino acids. V shed 4 bases, J shed 9 bases, and the junction held 11 bases outside the gene matches. Germline V CDR1 and CDR2: LGHNT, FRNRAP. The CDR3 coding sequence is TGTGCTAGTGGTTCTGCCGGGACAGGGGATCTAAGCTACACCTTC. This sequence encodes CASGSAGTGDLSYTF. The full variable domain, its missing parts supplied by reference TRBV12-5 and TRBJ1-2, is DARVTQTPRHKVTEMGQEVTMRCQPILGHNTVFWYRQTMMQGLELLAYFRNRAPLDDSGMPKDRFSAEMPDATLATLKIQPSEPRDSAVYFCASGSAGTGDLSYTFGSGTRLTVV.

The chain couples TRBV28 to TRBJ2-1; D uncertain. The CDR3 length is 13 residues. CDR1 and CDR2 (germline): MDHEN, SYDVKM. V lost 7 bases to trimming and J lost 0 bases, with 7 bases between them. In DNA, the CDR3 is TGTGCCAGCATGCGGAGCTCCTACAATGAGCAGTTCTTC. This translates into CASMRSSYNEQFF. Filled out from reference TRBV28 and TRBJ2-1, the complete variable domain reads DVKVTQSSRYLVKRTGEKVFLECVQDMDHENMFWYRQDPGLGLRLIYFSYDVKMKEKGDIPEGYSVSREKKERFSLILESASTNQTSMYLCASMRSSYNEQFFGPGTRLTVL.

The V call is TRBV11-2, the J call TRBJ1-3, with 7 bases aligning to TRBD1. Germline trimming cut 5 bases from V and 4 bases from J; bases unmatched to any gene: 11. Per the germline V gene, CDR1 is SGHAT and CDR2 is FQNNGV. This CDR3 is built from 16 residues. The CDR3 DNA sequence: TGTGCCAGCAGCCAAACCCGGGACAGCTTAGGAAACACCATATATTTT. Translating gives CASSQTRDSLGNTIYF.

The chain employs TRBV7-3 and TRBJ1-1; 8 positions match TRBD1. Trimming at V came to 6 bases and at J to 5 bases, leaving 5 bases not matched to a gene. Germline CDR1 SGHTA, CDR2 FQGTGA. The CDR3 length is 13 residues. The CDR3 region is CASRDRVETEAFF. The CDR3 DNA reads TGTGCCAGCAGGGACAGGGTCGAGACTGAAGCTTTCTTT.